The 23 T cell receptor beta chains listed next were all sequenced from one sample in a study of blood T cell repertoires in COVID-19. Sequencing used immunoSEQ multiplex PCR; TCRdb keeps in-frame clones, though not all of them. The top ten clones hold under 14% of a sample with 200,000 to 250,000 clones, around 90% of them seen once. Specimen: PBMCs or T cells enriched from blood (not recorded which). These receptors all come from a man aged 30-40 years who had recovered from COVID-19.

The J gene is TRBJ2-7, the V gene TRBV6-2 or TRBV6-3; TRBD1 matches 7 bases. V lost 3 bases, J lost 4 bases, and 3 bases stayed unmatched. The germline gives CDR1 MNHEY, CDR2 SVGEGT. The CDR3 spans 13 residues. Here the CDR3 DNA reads TGTGCCAGCAGTTATCGGGGACAGTACGAGCAGTACTTC. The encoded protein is CASSYRGQYEQYF.

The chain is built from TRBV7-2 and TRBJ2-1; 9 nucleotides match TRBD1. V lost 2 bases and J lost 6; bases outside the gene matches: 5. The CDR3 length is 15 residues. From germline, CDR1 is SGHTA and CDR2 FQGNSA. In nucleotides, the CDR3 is TGTGCCAGCAGCTTACCGGGACAGGGATTCAATGAGCAGTTCTTC. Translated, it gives CASSLPGQGFNEQFF.

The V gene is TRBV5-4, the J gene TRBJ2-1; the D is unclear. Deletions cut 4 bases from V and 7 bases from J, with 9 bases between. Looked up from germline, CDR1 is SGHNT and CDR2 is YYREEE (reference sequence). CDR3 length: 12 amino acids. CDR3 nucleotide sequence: TGTGCCAGCAGCGGTGACTGGAATGAGCAGTTCTTC. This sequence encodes CASSGDWNEQFF.

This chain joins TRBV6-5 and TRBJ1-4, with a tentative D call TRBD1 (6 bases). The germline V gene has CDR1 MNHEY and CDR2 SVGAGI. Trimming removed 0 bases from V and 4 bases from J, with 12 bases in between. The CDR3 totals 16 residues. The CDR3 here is CASSYSAGAVNEKLFF. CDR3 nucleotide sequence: TGTGCCAGCAGTTACTCAGCGGGGGCGGTTAATGAAAAACTGTTTTTT.

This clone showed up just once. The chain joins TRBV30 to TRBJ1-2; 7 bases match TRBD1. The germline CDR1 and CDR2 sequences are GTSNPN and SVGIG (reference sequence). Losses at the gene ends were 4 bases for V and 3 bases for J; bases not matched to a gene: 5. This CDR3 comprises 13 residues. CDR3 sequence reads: CAWTTQGYYGYTF. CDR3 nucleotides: TGTGCCTGGACAACACAGGGGTACTATGGCTACACCTTC. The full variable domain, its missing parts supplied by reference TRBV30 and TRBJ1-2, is SQTIHQWPATLVQPVGSPLSLECTVEGTSNPNLYWYRQAAGRGLQLLFYSVGIGQISSEVPQNLSASRPQDRQFILSSKKLLLSDSGFYLCAWTTQGYYGYTFGSGTRLTVV.

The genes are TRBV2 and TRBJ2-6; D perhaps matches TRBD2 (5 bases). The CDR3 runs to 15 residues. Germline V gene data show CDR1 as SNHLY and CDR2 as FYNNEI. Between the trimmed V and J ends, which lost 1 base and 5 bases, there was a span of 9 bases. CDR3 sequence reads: CASSEEGLWANVLTF. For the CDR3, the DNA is TGTGCCAGCAGTGAAGAAGGACTGTGGGCCAACGTCCTGACTTTC.

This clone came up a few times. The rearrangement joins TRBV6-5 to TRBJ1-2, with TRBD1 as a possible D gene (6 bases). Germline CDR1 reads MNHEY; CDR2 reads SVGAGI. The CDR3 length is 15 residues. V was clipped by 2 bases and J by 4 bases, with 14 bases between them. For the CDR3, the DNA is TGTGCCAGCAGTTACATGGGGGCAGAAACCTATGGCTACACCTTC. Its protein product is CASSYMGAETYGYTF.

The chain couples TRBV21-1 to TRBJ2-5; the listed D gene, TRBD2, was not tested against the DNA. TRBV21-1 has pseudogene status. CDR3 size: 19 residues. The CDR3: CASTCRFTPGLARQETQYF. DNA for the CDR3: TGTGCCAGCACCTGTCGCTTTACTCCGGGACTAGCGCGACAAGAGACCCAGTACTTC.

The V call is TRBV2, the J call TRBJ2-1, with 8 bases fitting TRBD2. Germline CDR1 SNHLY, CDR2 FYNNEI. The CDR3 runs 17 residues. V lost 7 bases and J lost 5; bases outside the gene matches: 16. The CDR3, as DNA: TGTGCCAGCATTCCTCGGAAAGGACTAGCAGGGCACAATGAGCAGTTCTTC. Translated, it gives CASIPRKGLAGHNEQFF.

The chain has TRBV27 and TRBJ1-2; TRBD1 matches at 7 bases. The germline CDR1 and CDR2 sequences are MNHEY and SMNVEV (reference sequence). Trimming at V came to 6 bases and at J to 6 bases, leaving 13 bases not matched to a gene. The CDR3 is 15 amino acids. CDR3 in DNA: TGTGCCAGCAGCAACCACCAGGGGGGATTAAATGGCTACACCTTC. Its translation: CASSNHQGGLNGYTF.

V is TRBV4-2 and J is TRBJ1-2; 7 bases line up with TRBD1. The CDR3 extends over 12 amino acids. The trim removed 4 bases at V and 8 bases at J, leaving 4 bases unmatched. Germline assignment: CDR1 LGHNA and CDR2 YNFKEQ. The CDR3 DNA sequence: TGTGCCAGCAGCCCACAACAGGGGGGCTACACCTTC. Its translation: CASSPQQGGYTF.

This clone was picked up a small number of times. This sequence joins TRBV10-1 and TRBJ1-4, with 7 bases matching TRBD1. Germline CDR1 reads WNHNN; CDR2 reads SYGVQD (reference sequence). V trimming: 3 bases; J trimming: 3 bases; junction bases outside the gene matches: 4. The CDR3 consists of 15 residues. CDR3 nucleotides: TGCGCCAGCAGTGAACGAGGGACAGCTAATGAAAAACTGTTTTTT. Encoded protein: CASSERGTANEKLFF.

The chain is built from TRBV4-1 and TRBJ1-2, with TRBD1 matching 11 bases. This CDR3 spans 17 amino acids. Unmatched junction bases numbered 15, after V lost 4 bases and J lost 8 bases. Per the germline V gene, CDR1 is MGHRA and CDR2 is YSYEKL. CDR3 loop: CASSPYLRDRGVGGYTF. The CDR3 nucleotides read TGCGCCAGCAGCCCCTACCTCAGGGACAGGGGGGTTGGGGGCTACACCTTC.

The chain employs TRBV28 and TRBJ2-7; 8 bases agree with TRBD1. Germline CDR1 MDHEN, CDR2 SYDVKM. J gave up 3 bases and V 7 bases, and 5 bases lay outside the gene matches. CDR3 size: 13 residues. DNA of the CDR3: TGTGCCAGCATAACCGGGACAGGCTACGAGCAGTACTTC. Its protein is CASITGTGYEQYF.

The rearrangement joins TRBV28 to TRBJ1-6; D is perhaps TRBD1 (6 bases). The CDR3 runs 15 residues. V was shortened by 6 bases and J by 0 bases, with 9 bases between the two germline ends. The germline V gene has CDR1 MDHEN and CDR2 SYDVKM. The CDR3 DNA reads TGTGCCAGCAGGCCACAGGGCTCCTATAATTCACCCCTCCACTTT. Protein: CASRPQGSYNSPLHF.

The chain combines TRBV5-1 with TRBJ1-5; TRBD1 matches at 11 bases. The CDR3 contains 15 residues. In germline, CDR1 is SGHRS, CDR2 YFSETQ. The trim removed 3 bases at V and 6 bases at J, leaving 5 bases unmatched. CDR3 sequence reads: CASSSGTGGSQPQHF. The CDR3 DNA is TGCGCCAGCAGCTCCGGGACAGGGGGTTCTCAGCCCCAGCATTTT. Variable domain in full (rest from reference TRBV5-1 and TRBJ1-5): KAGVTQTPRYLIKTRGQQVTLSCSPISGHRSVSWYQQTPGQGLQFLFEYFSETQRNKGNFPGRFSGRQFSNSRSEMNVSTLELGDSALYLCASSSGTGGSQPQHFGDGTRLSIL.

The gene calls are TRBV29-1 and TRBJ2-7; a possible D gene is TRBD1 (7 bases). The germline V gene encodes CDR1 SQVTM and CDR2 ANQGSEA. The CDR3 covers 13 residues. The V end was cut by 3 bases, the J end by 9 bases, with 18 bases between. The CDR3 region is CSVDGQDPGVQYF. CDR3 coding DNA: TGCAGCGTTGATGGACAGGACCCGGGGGTGCAGTACTTC.

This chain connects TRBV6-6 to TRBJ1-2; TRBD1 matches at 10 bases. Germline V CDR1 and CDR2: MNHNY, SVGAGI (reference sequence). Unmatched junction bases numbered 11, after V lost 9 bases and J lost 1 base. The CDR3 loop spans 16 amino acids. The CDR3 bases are TGTGCCAGTACAGACCCGGGGGACAGGGGTAACTATGGCTACACCTTC. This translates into CASTDPGDRGNYGYTF.

The CDR3, as DNA: TGTGCCAGCAACCCTCTAACAGGGGGCAACACTGAAGCTTTCTTT. Amino acids: CASNPLTGGNTEAFF. This chain links TRBV11-2 with TRBJ1-1; 9 nucleotides agree with TRBD1. The CDR3 length is 15 residues. From germline, CDR1 is SGHAT and CDR2 FQNNGV. Trimming took 7 bases from V and 2 from J; bases not matched to a gene: 8.

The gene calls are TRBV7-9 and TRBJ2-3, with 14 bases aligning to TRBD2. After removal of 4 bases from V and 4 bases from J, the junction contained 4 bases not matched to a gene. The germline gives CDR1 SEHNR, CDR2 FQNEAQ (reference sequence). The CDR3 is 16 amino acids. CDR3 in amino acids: CASSSPGLAGADTQYF. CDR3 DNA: TGTGCCAGCAGCTCCCCGGGACTAGCGGGAGCAGATACGCAGTATTTT.

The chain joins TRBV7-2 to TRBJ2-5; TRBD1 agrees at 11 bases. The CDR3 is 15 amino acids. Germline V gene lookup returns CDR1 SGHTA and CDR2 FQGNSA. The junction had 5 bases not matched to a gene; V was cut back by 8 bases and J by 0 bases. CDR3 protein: CTSGTGGMYQETQYF. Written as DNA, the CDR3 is TGTACCAGCGGGACAGGGGGGATGTACCAAGAGACCCAGTACTTC.

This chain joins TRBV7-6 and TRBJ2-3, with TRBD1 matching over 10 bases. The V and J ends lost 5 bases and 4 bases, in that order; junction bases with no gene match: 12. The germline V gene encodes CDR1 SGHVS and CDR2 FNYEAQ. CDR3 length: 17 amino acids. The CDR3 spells CASSNRQGAYAADTQYF. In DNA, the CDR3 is TGTGCCAGCAGCAACCGACAGGGGGCCTACGCTGCAGATACGCAGTATTTT.

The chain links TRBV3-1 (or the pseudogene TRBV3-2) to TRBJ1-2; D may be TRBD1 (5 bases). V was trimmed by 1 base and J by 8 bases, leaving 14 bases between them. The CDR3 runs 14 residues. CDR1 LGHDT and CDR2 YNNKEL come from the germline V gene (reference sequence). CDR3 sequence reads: CASSQVAQGVGYTF. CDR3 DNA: TGTGCCAGCAGCCAAGTAGCTCAGGGTGTAGGCTACACCTTC.